The 30 T cell receptor beta chains presented below share a single source sample, sequenced in a study of blood T cell repertoires in COVID-19. Measured with immunoSEQ multiplex PCR; TCRdb has only the in-frame clones, and not every one. Of under 350,000 clones listed, less than 90% are singletons. Sequencing was carried out using peripheral blood. The source of these receptors is a human donor in a cohort sampled during active COVID-19.

The chain uses TRBV9 and TRBJ2-5; 15 bases are shared with TRBD2. V was pared by 0 bases and J by 5 bases, with 11 bases of the junction left unmatched. This CDR3 region has 19 residues. Germline CDR1 SGDLS, CDR2 YYNGEE. The DNA for the CDR3 is TGTGCCAGCAGCGTAGCTCATGGGACTAGCGGGAGGCGAGTTGAGACCCAGTACTTC. Protein sequence: CASSVAHGTSGRRVETQYF.

On this clone itself: The sample has other DNA sequences that encode this CDR3 too. This sequence joins TRBV5-1 and TRBJ2-5; 12 bases are shared with TRBD2. The CDR3 length is 14 residues. The V gene end was trimmed by 3 bases and the J gene end by 4 bases; junction bases not matched to a gene: 1. Germline V gene data show CDR1 as SGHRS and CDR2 as YFSETQ. Here the CDR3 reads CASSSGLAGETQYF. The CDR3 DNA reads as TGCGCCAGCAGCTCGGGACTAGCGGGAGAGACCCAGTACTTC.

Only a few counts were recorded for this clone. The chain links TRBV7-2 to TRBJ2-1; 9 nucleotides agree with TRBD1. The CDR3 loop spans 15 amino acids. The ends lost 1 base at V and 5 bases at J; junction bases unmatched: 3. Germline-derived CDR1 and CDR2 are SGHTA and FQGNSA. The CDR3 reads CASSLEGTGNNEQFF. In DNA form, the CDR3 reads TGTGCCAGCAGCTTAGAAGGGACAGGGAACAATGAGCAGTTCTTC.

This sequence joins TRBV5-1 and TRBJ2-3; 7 nucleotides line up with TRBD1. V dropped 2 bases and J dropped 6; count of bases not matched to a gene: 9. The CDR3 runs to 15 residues. The germline gives CDR1 SGHRS, CDR2 YFSETQ. CDR3 coding DNA: TGCGCCAGCAGCTTCACAACAGGGGTATGGGATACGCAGTATTTT. Translation: CASSFTTGVWDTQYF.

This clone was seen a handful of times. The chain is built from TRBV11-2 and TRBJ2-3; 9 bases map to TRBD2. This CDR3 is 15 amino acids long. Germline V gene data show CDR1 as SGHAT and CDR2 as FQNNGV. With 3 bases clipped from V and 4 bases from J, the junction kept 5 bases outside the gene matches. The CDR3 reads CASSFIAGVPDTQYF. As DNA, the CDR3 is TGTGCCAGCAGCTTCATAGCGGGAGTTCCAGATACGCAGTATTTT.

The chain is built from TRBV19 and TRBJ1-1; TRBD1 might be the D (5 bases). The CDR3 totals 14 residues. V lost 5 bases, J lost 6 bases, and 16 bases lay in between. CDR1 and CDR2 (germline): LNHDA, SQIVND (reference sequence). The CDR3, as DNA: TGTGCCAGTAGTCCAAGTACTCCCAGGGCTGAAGCTTTCTTT. This encodes CASSPSTPRAEAFF.

This chain links TRBV7-9 with TRBJ2-1; 7 bases are shared with TRBD2. Germline loops: CDR1 SEHNR, CDR2 FQNEAQ (reference sequence). The CDR3 loop spans 17 amino acids. J lost 1 base, V lost 1 base, and 7 bases had no gene match. The CDR3 protein is CASSLVGGSGSYNEQFF. The CDR3 DNA follows: TGTGCCAGCAGCTTAGTGGGCGGGAGCGGATCCTACAATGAGCAGTTCTTC.

The chain is built from TRBV20-1 and TRBJ2-1; D gene uncertain. CDR1 and CDR2 (germline): DFQATT, SNEGSKA (reference sequence). Trimming removed 2 bases at V and 7 bases at J, with 6 bases between. CDR3 size: 11 residues. The CDR3 DNA reads TGCAGTGCTAGAATTCTTAATGAGCAGTTCTTC. This translates into CSARILNEQFF.

The V gene is TRBV6-1, the J gene TRBJ2-4; 8 bases map to TRBD2. V lost 2 bases, J lost 7 bases, and 7 bases stayed unmatched. Germline V gene sequence: CDR1 MNHNS, CDR2 SASEGT. The CDR3 runs to 15 residues. The CDR3 nucleotides are TGTGCCAGCAGTGAAAGGCGAACTAGCGGTAACATTCAGTACTTC. Protein sequence: CASSERRTSGNIQYF.

This clone was seen once. The chain links TRBV5-8 to TRBJ2-3, with TRBD1 matching 7 bases. CDR3 length: 15 residues. Trimming at V came to 4 bases and at J to 2 bases, leaving 7 bases not matched to a gene. Germline CDR1 SGHTS, CDR2 YDEGEE. CDR3: CASSLTGSITDTQYF. CDR3 in DNA: TGTGCCAGCAGCCTGACAGGGTCTATCACAGATACGCAGTATTTT. Using reference TRBV5-8 and TRBJ2-3 for the parts outside the CDR3, the full variable domain is EAGVTQSPTHLIKTRGQQATLRCSPISGHTSVYWYQQALGLGLQFLLWYDEGEERNRGNFPPRFSGRQFPNYSSELNVNALELEDSALYLCASSLTGSITDTQYFGPGTRLTVL.

About this clone itself: Other DNA sequences in this specimen translate into the identical CDR3. The rearrangement joins TRBV18 to TRBJ1-4, with TRBD1 matching 8 bases. Germline CDR1 reads KGHSH; CDR2 reads LQKENI. V trimming: 4 bases; J trimming: 5 bases; junction bases outside the gene matches: 3. The length of the CDR3 is 14 residues. The CDR3 nucleotides are TGTGCCAGCTCACTCGGACAGGGCAATGAAAAACTGTTTTTT. Protein: CASSLGQGNEKLFF. The full variable domain, in which reference TRBV18 and TRBJ1-4 provide the parts outside the CDR3, is NAGVMQNPRHLVRRRGQEARLRCSPMKGHSHVYWYRQLPEEGLKFMVYLQKENIIDESGMPKERFSAEFPKEGPSILRIQQVVRGDSAAYFCASSLGQGNEKLFFGSGTQLSVL.

J is TRBJ2-1 and V is TRBV29-1; the D gene is possibly TRBD2 (5 bases). Germline V gene lookup returns CDR1 SQVTM and CDR2 ANQGSEA. This CDR3 contains 15 residues. The V and J ends lost 3 bases and 1 base respectively, with 13 bases between them. For the CDR3, the DNA is TGCAGCGTTGAGCGGGTAGCGACGTCCTACAATGAGCAGTTCTTC. It yields the protein CSVERVATSYNEQFF.

The chain employs TRBV7-2 and TRBJ1-2, with a possible D match to TRBD1 (6 bases). Germline CDR1 SGHTA, CDR2 FQGNSA. Trimming removed 6 bases at V and 8 bases at J, with 22 bases between. This CDR3 region has 15 residues. The CDR3 reads CASRRSGGRVGGYTF. The CDR3 DNA follows: TGTGCCAGCAGACGCTCGGGGGGCAGGGTGGGCGGCTACACCTTC.

The chain joins TRBV5-8 to TRBJ2-5; TRBD2 matches 8 bases. The V and J ends lost 1 base and 5 bases, in that order; junction bases with no gene match: 7. This CDR3 region has 15 residues. CDR1 is SGHTS, CDR2 YDEGEE, per germline. CDR3 coding DNA: TGTGCCAGCAGCTTGAGCGGGAGATTAGGGGAGACCCAGTACTTC. Protein: CASSLSGRLGETQYF.

J is TRBJ2-5 and V is TRBV7-2; 9 nucleotides agree with TRBD2. CDR1 is SGHTA, CDR2 FQGNSA, per germline. With 0 bases clipped from V and 6 bases from J, the junction kept 11 bases outside the gene matches. The CDR3 is 17 amino acids. CDR3 nucleotide sequence: TGTGCCAGCAGCTTAGCCGCGGGAGGGCCCTCCGGTAAGACCCAGTACTTC. Its translation: CASSLAAGGPSGKTQYF.

This rearrangement joins TRBV27 to TRBJ1-2; TRBD1 is a possible D gene (6 bases). The CDR3 covers 13 residues. The germline CDR1 and CDR2 sequences are MNHEY and SMNVEV (reference sequence). V lost 6 bases, J lost 5 bases, and 13 bases lay in between. CDR3 sequence (DNA): TGTGCCAGCAGATTTGCACAGGGTTATGGCTACACCTTC. This sequence encodes CASRFAQGYGYTF.

The gene calls are TRBV5-4 and TRBJ2-2; 7 bases line up with TRBD2. The ends lost 2 bases at V and 6 bases at J; junction bases unmatched: 10. The CDR3 covers 16 residues. The germline CDR1 and CDR2 sequences are SGHNT and YYREEE (reference sequence). CDR3 coding DNA: TGTGCCAGCAGCTTTTCTGCGGGAGTGGCCGCCGGGGAGCTGTTTTTT. Its translation: CASSFSAGVAAGELFF.

Only one count was recorded for this clone. The chain carries TRBV6-5 and TRBJ2-3; D possibly corresponds to TRBD2 (5 bases). Germline values: CDR1 MNHEY, CDR2 SVGAGI. The V end was cut by 6 bases, the J end by 1 base, with 8 bases between. The CDR3 has 13 residues. The CDR3 nucleotides read TGTGCCAGCAGAGGGAGAGGCACAGATACGCAGTATTTT. Translated: CASRGRGTDTQYF.

This chain links TRBV6-2 or TRBV6-3 with TRBJ2-3; possible D gene TRBD1, 6 bases. CDR1 is MNHEY and CDR2 is SVGEGT in the germline V gene. The CDR3 runs 14 residues. The V and J ends lost 4 bases and 3 bases respectively, with 11 bases between them. CDR3 coding DNA: TGTGCCAGCAGTTGGGGGCCCTCGACAGATACGCAGTATTTT. It specifies CASSWGPSTDTQYF.

V gene TRBV9 combines with J gene TRBJ2-1; TRBD2 matches at 14 bases. The V and J ends lost 4 bases and 9 bases, in that order; junction bases with no gene match: 3. Germline values: CDR1 SGDLS, CDR2 YYNGEE. The CDR3 consists of 14 residues. CDR3 DNA: TGTGCCAGCAGCTCGGGACTAGCGGGAGTTGAGCAGTTCTTC. This translates into CASSSGLAGVEQFF.

The chain employs TRBV6-5 and TRBJ1-3; TRBD1 aligns across 12 bases. Germline CDR1 and CDR2: MNHEY and SVGAGI. The ends lost 6 bases at V and 8 bases at J; junction bases unmatched: 8. The CDR3 loop spans 15 amino acids. CDR3 sequence (DNA): TGTGCCAGCAGCGCTGGGACAGGGGGCGAATACACCATATATTTT. This codes for CASSAGTGGEYTIYF.

The CDR3 here is CASSRLGLAGANEQFF. The CDR3 region has the DNA TGTGCCAGCAGTAGACTAGGCCTAGCGGGGGCCAATGAGCAGTTCTTC. The chain uses TRBV13 and TRBJ2-1; TRBD2 matches 10 bases. In germline, CDR1 is PRHDT, CDR2 FYEKMQ (reference sequence). This CDR3 has 16 residues. V lost 6 bases and J lost 6; bases outside the gene matches: 11. Complete variable domain (other parts from reference TRBV13 and TRBJ2-1): AAGVIQSPRHLIKEKRETATLKCYPIPRHDTVYWYQQGPGQDPQFLISFYEKMQSDKGSIPDRFSAQQFSDYHSELNMSSLELGDSALYFCASSRLGLAGANEQFFGPGTRLTVL.

This rearrangement joins TRBV10-2 to TRBJ2-3, with 8 bases fitting TRBD2. This CDR3 is built from 18 residues. Germline V gene data show CDR1 as WSHSY and CDR2 as SAAADI. V dropped 0 bases and J dropped 2; count of bases not matched to a gene: 10. This CDR3 reads CASSESFGVAGYTDTQYF. The CDR3 region has the DNA TGCGCCAGCAGTGAGTCGTTCGGGGTAGCGGGATACACAGATACGCAGTATTTT.

J is TRBJ2-3 and V is TRBV7-8; 10 bases align to TRBD1. J lost 6 bases, V lost 5 bases, and 11 bases had no gene match. The germline V gene has CDR1 SGHVS and CDR2 FQNEAQ. CDR3 length equals 16 residues. CDR3 sequence reads: CASSQSDRGNSDTQYF. DNA of the CDR3: TGTGCCAGCAGCCAATCGGACAGGGGGAATTCGGATACGCAGTATTTT.

V gene TRBV18 combines with J gene TRBJ2-1, with D possibly matching TRBD1 (5 bases). Germline V gene lookup returns CDR1 KGHSH and CDR2 LQKENI. This CDR3 comprises 14 residues. V gave up 3 bases and J gave up 4 bases, with 10 bases separating them. CDR3 amino acids: CASSPPDNYNEQFF. Here the CDR3 DNA reads TGTGCCAGCTCACCGCCGGACAATTACAATGAGCAGTTCTTC.

The CDR3 DNA sequence: TGTGCCAGCTCAGACTTTGCAGGGACTAGTCGTTCCTACGAGCAGTACTTC. Translating it yields CASSDFAGTSRSYEQYF. V gene TRBV18 combines with J gene TRBJ2-7; 8 nucleotides align to TRBD2. Germline loops: CDR1 KGHSH, CDR2 LQKENI. With 5 bases clipped from V and 1 base from J, the junction kept 13 bases outside the gene matches. The CDR3 covers 17 residues.

The chain has TRBV3-1 (or the pseudogene TRBV3-2) and TRBJ2-2; D is unresolved. V lost 4 bases, J lost 5 bases, and 11 bases lay in between. Germline V gene lookup returns CDR1 LGHDT and CDR2 YNNKEL (reference sequence). CDR3 length equals 14 residues. CDR3 DNA: TGTGCCAGCAGCCCGCCTGAGCCGACCGGGGAGCTGTTTTTT. Translating it yields CASSPPEPTGELFF.

This chain uses TRBV5-5 with TRBJ1-6; possibly TRBD1 for D (6 bases). From germline, CDR1 is SGHKS and CDR2 YYEKEE (reference sequence). The CDR3 contains 13 residues. The V gene lost 3 bases and the J gene lost 8 bases, with 9 bases spanning the gap. CDR3 in amino acids: CASSSSGDSPLHF. CDR3 nucleotides: TGTGCCAGCAGCTCGTCAGGGGATTCACCCCTCCACTTT.

CDR3 amino acids: CASSQDPGTEYNEQFF. CDR3 sequence (DNA): TGCGCCAGCAGCCAAGATCCCGGGACAGAGTACAATGAGCAGTTCTTC. The chain carries TRBV4-1 and TRBJ2-1; 7 bases match TRBD1. Trimming took 0 bases from V and 4 from J; bases not matched to a gene: 6. The length of the CDR3 is 16 residues. Germline V gene data show CDR1 as MGHRA and CDR2 as YSYEKL.

J is TRBJ2-5 and V is TRBV18, with TRBD2 matching over 10 bases. The V gene's germline CDR1 is KGHSH and CDR2 LQKENI. This CDR3 region has 15 residues. V was clipped by 3 bases and J by 5 bases; unmatched bases: 6. The CDR3 loop is CASSPLLAGQETQYF. DNA for the CDR3: TGTGCCAGCTCACCTTTACTAGCGGGACAGGAGACCCAGTACTTC.